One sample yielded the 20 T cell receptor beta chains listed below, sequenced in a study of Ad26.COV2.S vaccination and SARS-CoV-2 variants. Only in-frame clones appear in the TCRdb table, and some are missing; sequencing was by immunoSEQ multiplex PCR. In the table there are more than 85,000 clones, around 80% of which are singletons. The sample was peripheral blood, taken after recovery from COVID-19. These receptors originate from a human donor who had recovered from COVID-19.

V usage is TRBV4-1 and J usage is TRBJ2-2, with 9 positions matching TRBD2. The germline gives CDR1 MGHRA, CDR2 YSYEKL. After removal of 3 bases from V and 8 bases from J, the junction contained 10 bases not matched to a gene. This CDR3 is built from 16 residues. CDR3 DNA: TGCGCCAGCAGCCAGAGGGCTAGCGGGGAACCGGGGGAGCTGTTTTTT. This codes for CASSQRASGEPGELFF.

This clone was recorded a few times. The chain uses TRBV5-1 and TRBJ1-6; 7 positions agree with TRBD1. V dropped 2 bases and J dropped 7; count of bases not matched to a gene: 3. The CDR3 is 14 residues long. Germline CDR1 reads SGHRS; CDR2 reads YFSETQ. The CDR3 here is CASSFGQENSPLHF. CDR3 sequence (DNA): TGCGCCAGCAGCTTCGGACAGGAAAATTCACCCCTCCACTTT. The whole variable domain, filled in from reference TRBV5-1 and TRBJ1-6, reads KAGVTQTPRYLIKTRGQQVTLSCSPISGHRSVSWYQQTPGQGLQFLFEYFSETQRNKGNFPGRFSGRQFSNSRSEMNVSTLELGDSALYLCASSFGQENSPLHFGNGTRLTVT.

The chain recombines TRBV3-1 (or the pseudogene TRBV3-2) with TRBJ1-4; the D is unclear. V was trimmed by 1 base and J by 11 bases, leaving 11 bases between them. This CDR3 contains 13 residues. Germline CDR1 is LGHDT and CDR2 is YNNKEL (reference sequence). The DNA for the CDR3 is TGTGCCAGCAGCCAAGCCCGGGCGGGGAAACTGTTTTTT. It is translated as CASSQARAGKLFF.

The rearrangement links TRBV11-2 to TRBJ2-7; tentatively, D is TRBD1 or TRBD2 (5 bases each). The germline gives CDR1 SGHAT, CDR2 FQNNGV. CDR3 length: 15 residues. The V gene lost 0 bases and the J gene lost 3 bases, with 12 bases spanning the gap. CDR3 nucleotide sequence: TGTGCCAGCAGCTTAGAGCCGGGACGGAGCTACGAGCAGTACTTC. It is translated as CASSLEPGRSYEQYF.

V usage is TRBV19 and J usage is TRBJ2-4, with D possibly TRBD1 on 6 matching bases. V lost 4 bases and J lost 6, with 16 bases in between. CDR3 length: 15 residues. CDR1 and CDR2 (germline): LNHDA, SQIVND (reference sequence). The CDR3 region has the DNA TGTGCCAGTAGTACTGATCAGGGGTGGGGAAACATTCAGTACTTC. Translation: CASSTDQGWGNIQYF.

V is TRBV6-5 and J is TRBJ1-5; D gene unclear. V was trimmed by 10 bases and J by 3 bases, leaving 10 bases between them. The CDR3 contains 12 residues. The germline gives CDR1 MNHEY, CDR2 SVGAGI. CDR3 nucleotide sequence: TGTGCCAAGTACGGGTACAATCAGCCCCAGCATTTT. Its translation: CAKYGYNQPQHF.

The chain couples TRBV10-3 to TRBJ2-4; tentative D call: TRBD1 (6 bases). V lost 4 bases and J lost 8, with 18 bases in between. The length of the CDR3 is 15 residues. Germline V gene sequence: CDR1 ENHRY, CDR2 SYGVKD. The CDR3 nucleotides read TGTGCCATCAGTGGAGGGGACACCCTTTGGGACATTCAGTACTTC. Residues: CAISGGDTLWDIQYF.

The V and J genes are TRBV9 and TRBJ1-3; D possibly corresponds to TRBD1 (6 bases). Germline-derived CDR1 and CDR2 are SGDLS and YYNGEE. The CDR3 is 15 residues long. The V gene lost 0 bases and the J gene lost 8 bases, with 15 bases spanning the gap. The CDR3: CASSVGIQGGDTIYF. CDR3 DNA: TGTGCCAGCAGCGTAGGGATACAGGGTGGGGACACCATATATTTT.

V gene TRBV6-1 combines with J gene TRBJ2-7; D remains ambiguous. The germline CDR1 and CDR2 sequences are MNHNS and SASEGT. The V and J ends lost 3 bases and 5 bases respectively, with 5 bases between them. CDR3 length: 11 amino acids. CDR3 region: CASSDDHEQYF. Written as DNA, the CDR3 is TGTGCCAGCAGTGACGACCACGAGCAGTACTTC.

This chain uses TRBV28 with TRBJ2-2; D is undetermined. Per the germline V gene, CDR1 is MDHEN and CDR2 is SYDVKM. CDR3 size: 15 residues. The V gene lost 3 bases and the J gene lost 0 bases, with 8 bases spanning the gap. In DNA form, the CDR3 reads TGTGCCAGCAGTTTCGGCAGCCCGAACACCGGGGAGCTGTTTTTT. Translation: CASSFGSPNTGELFF. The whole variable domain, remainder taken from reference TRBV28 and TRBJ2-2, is DVKVTQSSRYLVKRTGEKVFLECVQDMDHENMFWYRQDPGLGLRLIYFSYDVKMKEKGDIPEGYSVSREKKERFSLILESASTNQTSMYLCASSFGSPNTGELFFGEGSRLTVL.

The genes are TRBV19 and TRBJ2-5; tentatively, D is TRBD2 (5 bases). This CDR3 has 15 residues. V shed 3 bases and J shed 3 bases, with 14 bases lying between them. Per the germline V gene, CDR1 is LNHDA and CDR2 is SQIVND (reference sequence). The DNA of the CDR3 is TGTGCCAGTAGTATTCCCGCCGGGATGAAAGAGACCCAGTACTTC. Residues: CASSIPAGMKETQYF.

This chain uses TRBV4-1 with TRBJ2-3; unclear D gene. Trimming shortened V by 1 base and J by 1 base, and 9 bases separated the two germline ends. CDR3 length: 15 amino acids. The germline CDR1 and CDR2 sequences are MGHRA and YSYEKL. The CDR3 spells CASSQVEGRTDTQYF. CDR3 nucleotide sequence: TGCGCCAGCAGCCAAGTAGAAGGACGCACAGATACGCAGTATTTT.

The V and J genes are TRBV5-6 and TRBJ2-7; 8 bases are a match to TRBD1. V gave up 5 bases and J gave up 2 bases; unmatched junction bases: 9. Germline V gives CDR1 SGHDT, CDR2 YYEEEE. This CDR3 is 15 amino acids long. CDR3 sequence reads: CASSQEPGQAYEQYF. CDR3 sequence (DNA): TGTGCCAGCAGTCAGGAGCCGGGACAGGCCTACGAGCAGTACTTC.

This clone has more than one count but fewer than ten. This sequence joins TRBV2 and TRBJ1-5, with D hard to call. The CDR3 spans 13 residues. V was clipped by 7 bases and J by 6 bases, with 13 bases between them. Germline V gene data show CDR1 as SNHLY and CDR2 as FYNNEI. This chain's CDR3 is CASNYAEGQPQHF. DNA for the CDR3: TGTGCCAGCAACTACGCCGAAGGTCAGCCCCAGCATTTT.

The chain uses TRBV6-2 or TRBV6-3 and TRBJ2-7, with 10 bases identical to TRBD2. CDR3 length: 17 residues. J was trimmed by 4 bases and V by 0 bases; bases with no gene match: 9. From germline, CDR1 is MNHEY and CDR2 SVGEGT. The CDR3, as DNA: TGTGCCAGCAGTTACTCATCCAGCGGGGGGGCCGATTACGAGCAGTACTTC. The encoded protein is CASSYSSSGGADYEQYF.

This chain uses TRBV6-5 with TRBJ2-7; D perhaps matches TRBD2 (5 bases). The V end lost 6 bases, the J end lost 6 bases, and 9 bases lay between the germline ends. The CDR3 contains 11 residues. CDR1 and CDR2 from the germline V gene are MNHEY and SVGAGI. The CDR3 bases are TGTGCCAGCAGCAAAGAGGGCGAGCAGTACTTC. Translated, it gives CASSKEGEQYF.

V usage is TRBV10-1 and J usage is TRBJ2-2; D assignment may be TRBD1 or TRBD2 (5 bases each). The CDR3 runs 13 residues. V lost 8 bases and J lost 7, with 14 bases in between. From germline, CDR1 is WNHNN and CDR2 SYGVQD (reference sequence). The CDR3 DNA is TGCGCCAGCGGGGGATCCTTGGGCGGGGAGCTGTTTTTT. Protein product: CASGGSLGGELFF.

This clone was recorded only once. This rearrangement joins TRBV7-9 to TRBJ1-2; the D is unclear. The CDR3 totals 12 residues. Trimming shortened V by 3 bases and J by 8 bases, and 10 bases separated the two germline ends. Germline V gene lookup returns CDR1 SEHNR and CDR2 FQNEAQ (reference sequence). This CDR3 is CASSFSNGGYTF. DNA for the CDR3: TGTGCCAGCAGCTTCAGTAATGGCGGCTACACCTTC. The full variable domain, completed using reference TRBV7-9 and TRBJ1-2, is DTGVSQNPRHKITKRGQNVTFRCDPISEHNRLYWYRQTLGQGPEFLTYFQNEAQLEKSRLLSDRFSAERPKGSFSTLEIQRTEQGDSAMYLCASSFSNGGYTFGSGTRLTVV.

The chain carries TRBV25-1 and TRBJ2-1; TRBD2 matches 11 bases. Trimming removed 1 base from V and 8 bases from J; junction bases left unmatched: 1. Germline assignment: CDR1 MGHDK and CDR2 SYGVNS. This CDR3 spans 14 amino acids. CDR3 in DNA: TGTGCCAGCAGTGAATTAGCGGGGGGGTATGAGCAGTTCTTC. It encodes CASSELAGGYEQFF.

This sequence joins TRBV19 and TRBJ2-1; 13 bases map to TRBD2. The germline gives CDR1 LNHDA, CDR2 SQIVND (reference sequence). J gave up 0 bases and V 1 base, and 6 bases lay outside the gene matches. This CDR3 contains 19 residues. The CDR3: CASSIVGTSGESSYNEQFF. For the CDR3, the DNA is TGTGCCAGTAGTATAGTTGGGACTAGCGGGGAGAGCTCCTACAATGAGCAGTTCTTC. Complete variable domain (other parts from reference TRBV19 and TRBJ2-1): DGGITQSPKYLFRKEGQNVTLSCEQNLNHDAMYWYRQDPGQGLRLIYYSQIVNDFQKGDIAEGYSVSREKKESFPLTVTSAQKNPTAFYLCASSIVGTSGESSYNEQFFGPGTRLTVL.